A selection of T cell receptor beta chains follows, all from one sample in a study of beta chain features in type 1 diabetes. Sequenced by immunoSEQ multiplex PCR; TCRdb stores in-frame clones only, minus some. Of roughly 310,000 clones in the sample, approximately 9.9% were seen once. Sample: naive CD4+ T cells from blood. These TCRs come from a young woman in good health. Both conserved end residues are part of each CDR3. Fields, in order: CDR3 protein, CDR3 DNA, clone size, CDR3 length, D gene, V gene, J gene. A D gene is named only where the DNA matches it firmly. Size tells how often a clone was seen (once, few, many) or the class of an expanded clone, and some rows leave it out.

CDR3 protein: CAISRTEDTEAFF
CDR3 DNA: TGTGCCATCAGTAGGACAGAAGACACTGAAGCTTTCTTT
clone size: few
CDR3 length: 13
D gene: -
V gene: TRBV10-3
J gene: TRBJ1-1

CDR3 protein: CASSLTRAPYEQFF
CDR3 DNA: TGTGCCAGCAGTCTCACGAGGGCGCCCTATGAGCAGTTCTTC
clone size: few
CDR3 length: 14
D gene: -
V gene: TRBV28
J gene: TRBJ2-1

CDR3 protein: CASSAGDRANTEAFF
CDR3 DNA: TGTGCCAGCTCAGCGGGGGACAGGGCGAACACTGAAGCTTTCTTT
clone size: -
CDR3 length: 15
D gene: TRBD1
V gene: TRBV18
J gene: TRBJ1-1

CDR3 protein: CASGVFDTGGYGYTF
CDR3 DNA: TGTGCCAGCGGCGTCTTTGACACGGGGGGCTATGGCTACACCTTC
clone size: -
CDR3 length: 15
D gene: -
V gene: TRBV9
J gene: TRBJ1-2

CDR3 protein: CASRLTEDNEQFF
CDR3 DNA: TGTGCCAGCAGGCTGACAGAAGACAATGAGCAGTTCTTC
clone size: -
CDR3 length: 13
D gene: -
V gene: TRBV2
J gene: TRBJ2-1

CDR3 protein: CASSQAAGVAADTQYF
CDR3 DNA: TGCGCCAGCAGCCAAGCAGCGGGAGTAGCGGCAGATACGCAGTATTTT
clone size: few
CDR3 length: 16
D gene: TRBD2
V gene: TRBV4-3
J gene: TRBJ2-3

CDR3 protein: CASREGLAVVQYF
CDR3 DNA: TGTGCCAGCAGGGAGGGACTAGCGGTAGTTCAGTACTTC
clone size: few
CDR3 length: 13
D gene: TRBD2
V gene: TRBV28
J gene: TRBJ2-7

CDR3 protein: CASSYSRQGDNEQFF
CDR3 DNA: TGTGCCAGCAGTTACTCGCGGCAGGGGGACAATGAGCAGTTCTTC
clone size: few
CDR3 length: 15
D gene: TRBD1
V gene: TRBV6-5
J gene: TRBJ2-1

CDR3 protein: CASSYSSGRQPQHF
CDR3 DNA: TGTGCCAGCAGTTACTCCTCAGGGCGCCAGCCCCAGCATTTT
clone size: few
CDR3 length: 14
D gene: -
V gene: TRBV6-5
J gene: TRBJ1-5

CDR3 protein: CASSRRLAGDQDTQYF
CDR3 DNA: TGTGCCAGCAGCAGAAGACTAGCGGGAGATCAGGATACGCAGTATTTT
clone size: few
CDR3 length: 16
D gene: TRBD2
V gene: TRBV9
J gene: TRBJ2-3

CDR3 protein: CASSFAQGKNIQYF
CDR3 DNA: TGCGCCAGCAGCTTCGCACAGGGCAAAAACATTCAGTACTTC
clone size: -
CDR3 length: 14
D gene: -
V gene: TRBV5-1
J gene: TRBJ2-4